This T cell receptor (beta chain) stems from a study of cytomegalovirus exposure and HLA in healthy donors. Study-wide results and limits: By HLA locus, TCR association rates varied in a later analysis, with DRB1 showing the most and HLA-C the fewest. On later analysis, the bulk of CMV-associated TCR beta chains appeared to be HLA-restricted.

The germline CDR1 and CDR2 sequences are SQVTM and ANQGSEA. The CDR3 contains 12 residues. V trimming: 5 bases; J trimming: 8 bases; junction bases outside the gene matches: 6. Concerning this clone itself: Its antigen remains unknown.

Amplification used 60 Vbeta primers and 13 Jbeta primers. Only in-frame clones appear in the TCRdb table, and some are missing; sequencing was by immunoSEQ multiplex PCR. The sample holds under 150,000 clones, more than 65% seen once. The source is a woman between 55 and 75 years old in good health and CMV-seropositive. Sequenced input: PBMCs. V gene TRBV29-1 combines with J gene TRBJ1-2, with 9 bases that match TRBD1. In DNA form, the CDR3 reads TGCAGCGTTCCCTGGACAGGGGAAGGCTACACCTTC. Encoded protein: CSVPWTGEGYTF. Using reference TRBV29-1 and TRBJ1-2 for the parts outside the CDR3, the full variable domain is SAVISQKPSRDICQRGTSLTIQCQVDSQVTMMFWYRQQPGQSLTLIATANQGSEATYESGFVIDKFPISRPNLTFSTLTVSNMSPEDSSIYLCSVPWTGEGYTFGSGTRLTVV.